This entry lists 31 T cell receptor beta chains sequenced from one sample in a study of CD8 T cells in Susac syndrome. Reverse transcription of roughly 0.5 to 1 ug RNA was carried out with random hexamers. TCRdb itself ran the immunoSEQ multiplex PCR reads through MiXCR, one entry per CDR3 protein. The data show roughly 170,000 distinct CDR3 sequences, with 90% to 95% seen just once and around 0.09% held by the top ten. The source material was CD4+ T cells from PBMCs. The receptors here all came from a human donor with multiple sclerosis.

This chain connects TRBV27 to TRBJ1-2; no reliable D call. Trimming took 2 bases from V and 4 from J, leaving 8 bases between them. Germline CDR1 and CDR2: MNHEY and SMNVEV (reference sequence). The CDR3 spans 13 residues. The CDR3 protein is CASSLSSSYGYTF. The CDR3 DNA follows: TGTGCCAGCAGTTTAAGCAGTAGCTATGGCTACACCTTC.

For the CDR3, the DNA is TGTGCCAGCTCACCCACAGGCCCACCCCGAGAGACCCAGTACTTC. Encoded protein: CASSPTGPPRETQYF. This sequence joins TRBV18 and TRBJ2-5; D possibly corresponds to TRBD1 (5 bases). The CDR3 sequence is 15 residues long. Germline-derived CDR1 and CDR2 are KGHSH and LQKENI. V lost 3 bases, J lost 4 bases, and 15 bases lay in between.

The V and J genes are TRBV5-1 and TRBJ1-1; D gene unclear. Germline V gene data show CDR1 as SGHRS and CDR2 as YFSETQ. The V and J ends lost 0 bases and 2 bases respectively, with 11 bases between them. This CDR3 has 15 residues. The CDR3 DNA reads as TGCGCCAGCAGCTTGGGACACCTGACAAACACTGAAGCTTTCTTT. Amino acid sequence: CASSLGHLTNTEAFF.

This chain connects TRBV4-3 to TRBJ1-3; a possible D gene is TRBD1 (5 bases). The CDR3 consists of 16 residues. Per germline, CDR1 LGHNA and CDR2 YSLEER. The V and J ends lost 0 bases and 2 bases respectively, with 11 bases between them. The DNA of the CDR3 is TGCGCCAGCAGCCAAGATCCGGCAGGGCCTGGAAACACCATATATTTT. Amino acid sequence: CASSQDPAGPGNTIYF.

The chain joins TRBV5-1 to TRBJ2-6, with D perhaps assigned TRBD1 or TRBD2 (5 bases each). CDR1 is SGHRS, CDR2 YFSETQ, per germline. This CDR3 has 20 residues. Trimming took off 7 bases at V and 0 bases at J, with 26 bases between the two ends. The DNA of the CDR3 is TGCGCCAGCGGAGGAGAGGGGAACCGGGATCAAATCTCTGGGGCCAACGTCCTGACTTTC. As protein: CASGGEGNRDQISGANVLTF. The whole variable domain, filled in from reference TRBV5-1 and TRBJ2-6, reads KAGVTQTPRYLIKTRGQQVTLSCSPISGHRSVSWYQQTPGQGLQFLFEYFSETQRNKGNFPGRFSGRQFSNSRSEMNVSTLELGDSALYLCASGGEGNRDQISGANVLTFGAGSRLTVL.

The gene calls are TRBV6-5 and TRBJ1-2, with D unclear. This CDR3 has 14 amino acids. The ends were cut back, 4 bases at V and 6 bases at J, with 15 bases in the middle. Germline-derived CDR1 and CDR2 are MNHEY and SVGAGI. CDR3 nucleotide sequence: TGTGCCAGCAGTTTCCTGATGACGGGAAATGGCTACACCTTC. Translating it yields CASSFLMTGNGYTF.

The chain recombines TRBV2 with TRBJ1-2; a weak D match, TRBD1 (6 bases). Germline CDR1 and CDR2: SNHLY and FYNNEI. The CDR3 spans 13 residues. The V end lost 6 bases, the J end lost 8 bases, and 16 bases lay between the germline ends. The CDR3 region is CASSTQGMRGYTF. The CDR3, as DNA: TGTGCCAGCAGCACACAGGGAATGAGAGGCTACACCTTC.

This sequence joins TRBV28 and TRBJ2-5, with 12 bases that match TRBD2. Trimming took 4 bases from V and 5 from J; bases not matched to a gene: 14. CDR1 MDHEN and CDR2 SYDVKM come from the germline V gene. The CDR3 contains 18 residues. The CDR3 sequence is CASSSPTSGRPRRETQYF. For the CDR3, the DNA is TGTGCCAGCAGTTCCCCCACTAGCGGGAGGCCCCGCCGGGAGACCCAGTACTTC.

This chain uses TRBV5-1 with TRBJ2-3, with a tentative D call TRBD1 (5 bases). Germline CDR1 and CDR2: SGHRS and YFSETQ. V lost 5 bases and J 2 bases, leaving 12 bases between the germline ends. The CDR3 length is 14 residues. This CDR3 reads CASRGQGYTDTQYF. CDR3 DNA: TGCGCCAGCAGAGGGCAGGGTTACACAGATACGCAGTATTTT.

The rearrangement joins TRBV28 to TRBJ2-5; TRBD2 is a possible D gene (5 bases). The CDR3 consists of 13 residues. Germline V gives CDR1 MDHEN, CDR2 SYDVKM. V lost 6 bases and J lost 2, with 10 bases in between. CDR3 sequence: CASRGSVQETQYF. In DNA, the CDR3 is TGTGCCAGCAGGGGTAGCGTTCAAGAGACCCAGTACTTC. The complete variable domain, with remaining parts taken from reference TRBV28 and TRBJ2-5, reads DVKVTQSSRYLVKRTGEKVFLECVQDMDHENMFWYRQDPGLGLRLIYFSYDVKMKEKGDIPEGYSVSREKKERFSLILESASTNQTSMYLCASRGSVQETQYFGPGTRLLVL.

Regarding this clonotype: One junction end does not reproduce the germline sequence, and a read error may be involved. This chain uses TRBV23-1 with TRBJ1-1; D uncertain. TRBV23-1 is classed as an ORF, of uncertain function. This CDR3 is built from 14 residues. CDR3 nucleotides: TGCACCAGCAGTCCTTGGCCCCTTCGCACTGAAGCTTTCTTT. Protein product: CTSSPWPLRTEAFF.

The count of this clonotype is one. V is TRBV18 and J is TRBJ1-1; D gene unclear. Trimming removed 3 bases at V and 4 bases at J, with 18 bases between. The CDR3 has 16 amino acids. Germline CDR1 reads KGHSH; CDR2 reads LQKENI. CDR3 sequence: CASSPRGSLGSTEAFF. The CDR3 bases are TGTGCCAGCTCACCCCGAGGATCCCTAGGGAGCACTGAAGCTTTCTTT.

J is TRBJ2-2 and V is TRBV5-4; possible D gene TRBD2, 5 bases. CDR1 and CDR2 (germline): SGHNT, YYREEE (reference sequence). V lost 0 bases and J lost 6, with 9 bases in between. The CDR3 loop spans 14 amino acids. The CDR3 nucleotides read TGTGCCAGCAGCTTGGGCCAGAGGGCCGGGGAGCTGTTTTTT. Translation: CASSLGQRAGELFF.

This rearrangement joins TRBV20-1 to TRBJ2-1; 9 positions match TRBD2. Germline trimming cut 6 bases from V and 8 bases from J; bases unmatched to any gene: 8. CDR3 size: 13 residues. CDR1 DFQATT and CDR2 SNEGSKA come from the germline V gene (reference sequence). CDR3 region: CSANRGGVDEQFF. The CDR3 DNA sequence: TGCAGTGCCAACCGCGGGGGGGTGGATGAGCAGTTCTTC.

CDR3 region: CASSFLVTPLGYEQYF. CDR3 DNA: TGTGCCAGCAGCTTCCTAGTGACCCCGCTAGGATACGAGCAGTACTTC. The genes are TRBV7-8 and TRBJ2-7; D is unresolved. Germline loops: CDR1 SGHVS, CDR2 FQNEAQ. Deletions cut 3 bases from V and 4 bases from J, with 19 bases between. CDR3 length: 16 residues.

The chain is built from TRBV18 and TRBJ2-2; D gene unclear. CDR1 is KGHSH, CDR2 LQKENI, per germline. V lost 6 bases and J 5 bases, leaving 4 bases between the germline ends. The CDR3 spans 11 residues. CDR3 loop: CASSKTGELFF. CDR3 nucleotides: TGTGCCAGCTCCAAAACCGGGGAGCTGTTTTTT.

Here the CDR3 DNA reads TGTGCCAGTATCCCAGGGGCTTGGAATTCACCCCTCCACTTT. As protein: CASIPGAWNSPLHF. The J gene is TRBJ1-6, the V gene TRBV2; D might be TRBD1 (6 bases). CDR3 length: 14 residues. CDR1 is SNHLY and CDR2 is FYNNEI in the germline V gene. Trimming pared 9 bases from V and 7 bases from J, leaving 16 bases between. The variable domain in full, completed from reference TRBV2 and TRBJ1-6, reads EPEVTQTPSHQVTQMGQEVILRCVPISNHLYFYWYRQILGQKVEFLVSFYNNEISEKSEIFDDQFSVERPDGSNFTLKIRSTKLEDSAMYFCASIPGAWNSPLHFGNGTRLTVT.

This chain uses TRBV7-2 with TRBJ2-1; D is ambiguous. The V end lost 4 bases, the J end lost 9 bases, and 7 bases lay between the germline ends. Germline V gene data show CDR1 as SGHTA and CDR2 as FQGNSA. This CDR3 contains 11 residues. The CDR3 region is CASSSTGEQFF. The DNA of the CDR3 is TGTGCCAGCAGCTCGACGGGTGAGCAGTTCTTC.

The gene calls are TRBV29-1 and TRBJ1-5; 10 bases agree with TRBD1. Trimming removed 6 bases from V and 6 bases from J; junction bases left unmatched: 8. The CDR3 consists of 14 residues. Germline V gene sequence: CDR1 SQVTM, CDR2 ANQGSEA. CDR3 region: CSVAGTGESQPQHF. The CDR3 coding sequence is TGCAGCGTGGCCGGGACAGGGGAGTCTCAGCCCCAGCATTTT.

This clonotype was observed a few times. The genes are TRBV29-1 and TRBJ2-7; no clear D gene. Germline V gene sequence: CDR1 SQVTM, CDR2 ANQGSEA. The V end lost 5 bases, the J end lost 3 bases, and 8 bases lay between the germline ends. The CDR3 is 11 residues long. CDR3 in amino acids: CSVQSNYEQYF. The CDR3 DNA reads TGCAGCGTTCAGTCTAACTACGAGCAGTACTTC.

The genes are TRBV27 and TRBJ2-5; the match to TRBD2 covers 8 bases. CDR3 length: 19 residues. Germline loops: CDR1 MNHEY, CDR2 SMNVEV (reference sequence). The J segment lost 2 bases and the V segment lost 0 bases, leaving 14 bases of the junction unmatched. DNA for the CDR3: TGTGCCAGCAGTTTATCGAGCTTCCGGGGGGGGAAAGGGCAAGAGACCCAGTACTTC. Its translation: CASSLSSFRGGKGQETQYF.

The genes are TRBV7-9 and TRBJ2-7, with a possible D match to TRBD2 (5 bases). This CDR3 region has 16 residues. Germline V gives CDR1 SEHNR, CDR2 FQNEAQ (reference sequence). Trimming removed 2 bases at V and 4 bases at J, with 18 bases between. The CDR3 protein is CASSLWERARTYEQYF. Here the CDR3 DNA reads TGTGCCAGCAGCTTATGGGAGAGAGCGAGAACTTACGAGCAGTACTTC. The variable domain in full, completed from reference TRBV7-9 and TRBJ2-7, reads DTGVSQNPRHKITKRGQNVTFRCDPISEHNRLYWYRQTLGQGPEFLTYFQNEAQLEKSRLLSDRFSAERPKGSFSTLEIQRTEQGDSAMYLCASSLWERARTYEQYFGPGTRLTVT.

The chain has TRBV20-1 and TRBJ1-2, with unresolved D. Trimming removed 0 bases at V and 7 bases at J, with 6 bases between. CDR3 length: 11 residues. Germline lookup yields CDR1 DFQATT and CDR2 SNEGSKA (reference sequence). The CDR3: CSAREGIGYTF. The CDR3 nucleotides are TGCAGTGCTAGAGAAGGCATTGGCTACACCTTC.

Notes on this clonotype: The conserved final phenylalanine or tryptophan is absent from the CDR3, which likely points to a read error. The limits of the CDR3 on the DNA are not certain, so only TCRdb's listed CDR3 is given. V gene TRBV6-4 combines with J gene TRBJ2-7; TRBD1 is taken as the D call from the table, unchecked against the DNA. CDR1 MRHNA and CDR2 SNTAGT come from the germline V gene. The CDR3 has 10 amino acids, counting both end residues. The CDR3 here is CATRGGTSTS.

The chain links TRBV20-1 to TRBJ1-5; 11 bases are a match to TRBD1. Losses at the gene ends were 3 bases for V and 0 bases for J; bases not matched to a gene: 13. CDR1 DFQATT and CDR2 SNEGSKA come from the germline V gene (reference sequence). CDR3 size: 19 residues. CDR3 region: CSASHLPGQGVHSNQPQHF. Written as DNA, the CDR3 is TGCAGTGCTAGTCACTTACCGGGACAGGGGGTGCATAGCAATCAGCCCCAGCATTTT.

This sequence joins TRBV7-8 and TRBJ2-1; D gene uncertain. Trimming left V 1 base short and J 0 bases short, with 10 bases between. This CDR3 region has 16 residues. Germline values: CDR1 SGHVS, CDR2 FQNEAQ. CDR3 sequence: CASSLVRMVSYNEQFF. CDR3 sequence (DNA): TGTGCCAGCAGCTTAGTTCGAATGGTCTCCTACAATGAGCAGTTCTTC.

This sequence joins TRBV19 and TRBJ2-1; a weak D match, TRBD1 (6 bases). The germline CDR1 and CDR2 sequences are LNHDA and SQIVND (reference sequence). Trimming cost V 1 base and J 1 base, with 8 bases left between them. The CDR3 has 15 amino acids. In DNA form, the CDR3 reads TGTGCCAGTAGTATAGCGCAGGGGTCCTACAATGAGCAGTTCTTC. Translation gives CASSIAQGSYNEQFF.

The V and J genes are TRBV30 and TRBJ1-4, with 7 nucleotides matching TRBD1. In germline, CDR1 is GTSNPN, CDR2 SVGIG (reference sequence). J lost 8 bases, V lost 5 bases, and 8 bases had no gene match. The CDR3 runs 13 residues. The CDR3 reads CAWAGGAGEKLFF. The CDR3 DNA is TGTGCCTGGGCAGGGGGTGCCGGAGAAAAACTGTTTTTT.

The gene calls are TRBV7-2 and TRBJ2-7; 7 nucleotides agree with TRBD2. J lost 6 bases, V lost 5 bases, and 4 bases had no gene match. The germline CDR1 and CDR2 sequences are SGHTA and FQGNSA. The CDR3 totals 12 residues. The CDR3 reads CASSQSGIEQYF. DNA for the CDR3: TGTGCCAGCAGCCAGAGCGGGATCGAGCAGTACTTC.

V is TRBV5-1 and J is TRBJ1-2; 7 nucleotides agree with TRBD1. The CDR3 consists of 14 residues. V lost 4 bases, J lost 7 bases, and 10 bases stayed unmatched. Per the germline V gene, CDR1 is SGHRS and CDR2 is YFSETQ. The CDR3 loop reads CASSAPGTESGYTF. The CDR3 DNA is TGCGCCAGCAGCGCCCCGGGGACAGAGTCTGGCTACACCTTC.

The rearrangement uses TRBV6-6 and TRBJ2-7; 9 positions match TRBD2. This CDR3 is built from 16 residues. Germline CDR1 and CDR2: MNHNY and SVGAGI (reference sequence). With 6 bases clipped from V and 2 bases from J, the junction kept 11 bases outside the gene matches. The CDR3 sequence: CASSYRGLAETYEQYF. In nucleotides, the CDR3 is TGTGCCAGCAGCTACCGGGGACTAGCAGAGACCTACGAGCAGTACTTC.